A single sample is the source of the 19 T cell receptor beta chains below, sequenced in a study of control samples from healthy donors and cancer patients. Data came from immunoSEQ multiplex PCR; TCRdb stores just in-frame clones and leaves some out. The repertoire holds around 51,000 clones, with about four fifths as singletons. The sequenced material came from blood. All receptors derive from a man aged 65-85 years in good health.

The chain recombines TRBV10-3 with TRBJ2-2; 14 positions match TRBD2. The V and J ends lost 4 bases and 2 bases, in that order; junction bases with no gene match: 3. The CDR3 is made up of 17 amino acids. Germline-derived CDR1 and CDR2 are ENHRY and SYGVKD. CDR3 protein: CAISGTSGGTNTGELFF. The CDR3 bases are TGTGCCATCAGTGGGACTAGCGGGGGGACAAACACCGGGGAGCTGTTTTTT.

This chain links TRBV27 with TRBJ1-5; D gene ambiguous. Trimming removed 3 bases at V and 0 bases at J, with 6 bases between. Germline V gives CDR1 MNHEY, CDR2 SMNVEV (reference sequence). The CDR3 consists of 14 residues. CDR3 sequence: CASSLAASNQPQHF. The CDR3 DNA sequence: TGTGCCAGCAGTTTGGCGGCTAGCAATCAGCCCCAGCATTTT.

This clone was detected a few times. J is TRBJ2-2 and V is TRBV6-6; the D gene is possibly TRBD1 (5 bases). Germline CDR1 reads MNHNY; CDR2 reads SVGAGI (reference sequence). Trimming removed 6 bases at V and 6 bases at J, with 20 bases between. The CDR3 length is 16 residues. The CDR3 sequence is CASSSTGSPGSGELFF. The CDR3 DNA is TGTGCCAGCAGCAGCACAGGTTCCCCGGGCTCCGGGGAGCTGTTTTTT.

V gene TRBV2 combines with J gene TRBJ1-2; 9 bases fit TRBD1. Germline V gene data show CDR1 as SNHLY and CDR2 as FYNNEI. Trimming removed 5 bases from V and 4 bases from J; junction bases left unmatched: 5. The CDR3 loop spans 14 amino acids. CDR3 region: CASSIQGAGYGYTF. The CDR3 nucleotides are TGTGCCAGCAGTATACAGGGGGCAGGCTATGGCTACACCTTC.

This clone was picked up a small number of times. The chain links TRBV11-3 to TRBJ2-3; D gene uncertain. This CDR3 is 13 amino acids long. Germline loops: CDR1 SGHNT, CDR2 YENEEA. The germline V and J ends were trimmed by 5 bases and 2 bases, with 8 bases remaining between them. DNA of the CDR3: TGTGCCAGCAGCAAAACCATCACAGATACGCAGTATTTT. Amino acids: CASSKTITDTQYF.

This clone was counted only a few times. The genes are TRBV7-2 and TRBJ2-3; a possible D gene is TRBD2 (6 bases). This CDR3 region has 15 residues. Germline CDR1 reads SGHTA; CDR2 reads FQGNSA. V was cut by 8 bases and J by 1 base, with 16 bases left in between. The CDR3 DNA is TGTGCCAGCTCCCTCGGTCCTAGCGGCACAGATACGCAGTATTTT. It is translated as CASSLGPSGTDTQYF.

The chain links TRBV18 to TRBJ1-1; D is uncertain. With 3 bases removed from V and 3 bases from J, the gap between germline ends came to 11 bases. CDR3 length equals 14 residues. Germline V lookup: CDR1 KGHSH, CDR2 LQKENI. CDR3 nucleotide sequence: TGTGCCAGCTCACCGTTCGTTTGGGACACTGAAGCTTTCTTT. Translated, it gives CASSPFVWDTEAFF.

This rearrangement joins TRBV7-2 to TRBJ2-6; D not resolved. Germline CDR1 and CDR2: SGHTA and FQGNSA. Trimming left V 8 bases short and J 12 bases short, with 17 bases between. The CDR3 extends over 13 amino acids. The CDR3 sequence: CASGTGRSSVLTF. The CDR3 nucleotides are TGTGCCAGCGGCACGGGCAGGAGTTCCGTCCTGACTTTC.

This chain joins TRBV28 and TRBJ1-1; 7 nucleotides align to TRBD1. CDR1 MDHEN and CDR2 SYDVKM come from the germline V gene. The CDR3 sequence is 14 residues long. The J segment lost 1 base and the V segment lost 5 bases, leaving 4 bases of the junction unmatched. The CDR3 DNA reads as TGTGCCAGCAGTCCCGGGACAGCGAACACTGAAGCTTTCTTT. Translating gives CASSPGTANTEAFF.

The chain is built from TRBV6-6 and TRBJ1-4; the D gene is possibly TRBD1 (5 bases). Germline-derived CDR1 and CDR2 are MNHNY and SVGAGI (reference sequence). Trimming stripped 11 bases from V and 3 bases from J, with 16 bases between. CDR3 length equals 14 residues. The CDR3 loop is CAVSLGAANEKLFF. As DNA, the CDR3 is TGTGCCGTTTCCCTCGGGGCCGCTAATGAAAAACTGTTTTTT.

The chain carries TRBV7-3 and TRBJ2-6; D not resolved. Trimming removed 4 bases from V and 2 bases from J, with 0 bases in between. Germline CDR1 and CDR2: SGHTA and FQGTGA. CDR3 length: 12 amino acids. The CDR3 DNA reads as TGTGCCAGCAGCTCTGGGGCCAACGTCCTGACTTTC. It yields the protein CASSSGANVLTF.

This clone was seen once. This sequence joins TRBV10-3 and TRBJ2-3, with TRBD2 matching over 14 bases. J was trimmed by 2 bases and V by 1 base; bases with no gene match: 17. Germline V gives CDR1 ENHRY, CDR2 SYGVKD. The CDR3 spans 22 residues. The CDR3 reads CAISEYGTSGGRPSLYTDTQYF. The CDR3 DNA follows: TGTGCCATCAGTGAGTACGGGACTAGCGGGGGACGACCTTCACTTTACACAGATACGCAGTATTTT.

This clone was observed a handful of times. The chain links TRBV3-1 (or the pseudogene TRBV3-2) to TRBJ2-7, with TRBD2 matching 11 bases. The CDR3 runs to 16 residues. CDR1 LGHDT and CDR2 YNNKEL come from the germline V gene (reference sequence). V shed 2 bases, J shed 2 bases, and the junction held 5 bases outside the gene matches. The CDR3 spells CASSQWGLAVTYEQYF. The CDR3 nucleotides read TGTGCCAGCAGCCAATGGGGACTAGCGGTAACCTACGAGCAGTACTTC.

This chain links TRBV28 with TRBJ2-5, with TRBD1 matching 10 bases. From germline, CDR1 is MDHEN and CDR2 SYDVKM. CDR3 length: 12 residues. J was trimmed by 9 bases and V by 5 bases; bases with no gene match: 3. CDR3 loop: CASSPGTGAQYF. The CDR3 DNA reads as TGTGCCAGCAGTCCCGGGACAGGGGCCCAGTACTTC.

The chain couples TRBV5-1 to TRBJ1-2; D is unclear. Between the trimmed V and J ends, which lost 2 bases and 3 bases, there was a span of 8 bases. This CDR3 contains 13 residues. Germline assignment: CDR1 SGHRS and CDR2 YFSETQ. Here the CDR3 DNA reads TGCGCCAGCAGCTTTGAGGGAGACTATGGCTACACCTTC. The encoded protein is CASSFEGDYGYTF.

The gene calls are TRBV5-5 and TRBJ2-5; no reliable D call. This CDR3 has 12 residues. Per the germline V gene, CDR1 is SGHKS and CDR2 is YYEKEE (reference sequence). V was trimmed by 4 bases and J by 1 base, leaving 5 bases between them. This CDR3 is CASSLPQETQYF. The DNA of the CDR3 is TGTGCCAGCAGCCTCCCCCAAGAGACCCAGTACTTC.

V is TRBV7-2 and J is TRBJ2-1; 9 positions agree with TRBD1. There are 13 residues in the CDR3. Germline CDR1 reads SGHTA; CDR2 reads FQGNSA. V was clipped by 4 bases and J by 10 bases; unmatched bases: 5. This CDR3 is CASSSDRGGEQFF. The CDR3 DNA reads TGTGCCAGCAGCTCGGACAGGGGTGGCGAGCAGTTCTTC.

This clone showed up just once. Here the CDR3 reads CASSFFPIGQGTNTEAFF. The DNA of the CDR3 is TGCGCCAGCAGCTTCTTTCCCATCGGACAGGGAACGAACACTGAAGCTTTCTTT. This rearrangement joins TRBV5-1 to TRBJ1-1, with 8 nucleotides matching TRBD1. The CDR3 extends over 18 amino acids. The J segment lost 1 base and the V segment lost 2 bases, leaving 13 bases of the junction unmatched. Germline lookup yields CDR1 SGHRS and CDR2 YFSETQ.

The genes are TRBV19 and TRBJ1-4; 7 nucleotides align to TRBD1. V shed 6 bases, J shed 5 bases, and the junction held 9 bases outside the gene matches. CDR1 and CDR2 (germline): LNHDA, SQIVND (reference sequence). CDR3 size: 15 residues. CDR3 nucleotides: TGTGCCAGTAGAAGATCGGGGACAGAAAATGAAAAACTGTTTTTT. Translation: CASRRSGTENEKLFF. The entire variable domain, with the rest obtained from reference TRBV19 and TRBJ1-4, is as follows: DGGITQSPKYLFRKEGQNVTLSCEQNLNHDAMYWYRQDPGQGLRLIYYSQIVNDFQKGDIAEGYSVSREKKESFPLTVTSAQKNPTAFYLCASRRSGTENEKLFFGSGTQLSVL.